The source of this T cell receptor (beta chain) is a study of CXCR3-negative and CXCR3-positive naive CD8 T cells. Study context: The TRB read total, about 130 million, broke down to about 1.5 +/- 0.3 million reads per library. General study results and limits: CXCR3-negative naive cells had less hydrophobic TRB CDR3s than did CXCR3-positive naive cells.

Points on this clonotype: Antigen: not known.

Via 5' RACE with UMI labels, TRB cDNA libraries were prepared. Using the 5' RACE reads, TCRdb records one entry per CDR3 protein without DNA. The sample features roughly 130,000 distinct CDR3 sequences, with roughly 0.62% in its top ten. Germline V CDR1 and CDR2: SEHNR, FQNEAQ (reference sequence). CDR3 size: 11 residues. CD45RO-CCR7+CD27+CD95- was the phenotype of naive CD8+ T cells. The clonotype was recovered from a human donor in good health. Some clones in this sample may be carry-over from other donors' samples. Sample: naive CXCR3+ CD8+ T cells from blood. Subset specified: CD45RO-CCR7+CD27+CD95- naive CD8+ T cells expressing CXCR3 (TNR3+). This chain links TRBV7-9 with TRBJ2-3. The CDR3 sequence: CASSPVDTQYF.